These 30 T cell receptor beta chains were all obtained from the same sample, sequenced in a study of early T cells in non-severe SARS-CoV-2 infection. One entry per CDR3 protein, called by TCRdb with MiXCR from the 5' RACE reads. The sample records 100,000 or so distinct CDR3 sequences, around 16% being singletons. Sequencing was performed on whole blood, taken at baseline. These TCRs come from an adult who was a healthcare worker with PCR-confirmed SARS-CoV-2 infection or an uninfected control (not recorded which).

This clonotype has more than one count but fewer than ten. This sequence joins TRBV20-1 and TRBJ2-5, with a possible D match to TRBD1 (6 bases). The germline gives CDR1 DFQATT, CDR2 SNEGSKA (reference sequence). V was shortened by 7 bases and J by 2 bases, with 14 bases between the two germline ends. The CDR3 runs to 13 residues. The DNA for the CDR3 is TGCAGTGTTAAACCACAGGGTCAAGAGACCCAGTACTTC. Protein product: CSVKPQGQETQYF.

This clonotype appeared a single time. The gene calls are TRBV4-3 and TRBJ2-3, with 8 positions matching TRBD1. CDR1 LGHNA and CDR2 YSLEER come from the germline V gene. This CDR3 has 20 amino acids. V shed 0 bases and J 2 bases; nucleotides not matched to a gene: 16. As DNA, the CDR3 is TGCGCCAGCAGCCAAGAACCCCCTTGGGACAGGTTTGATGCCACAGATACGCAGTATTTT. Its translation: CASSQEPPWDRFDATDTQYF.

This chain connects TRBV3-1 to TRBJ1-6; a possible D gene is TRBD1 (6 bases). The CDR3 runs to 14 residues. The V end was cut by 4 bases, the J end by 7 bases, with 11 bases between. CDR1 is LGHDT, CDR2 YNNKEL, per germline (reference sequence). In nucleotides, the CDR3 is TGTGCCAGCAGCCTCGGGGGCGTCAATTCACCCCTCCACTTT. Translating gives CASSLGGVNSPLHF.

The chain recombines TRBV28 with TRBJ1-4; D perhaps matches TRBD1 (5 bases). The CDR3 totals 17 residues. V was shortened by 6 bases and J by 7 bases, with 24 bases between the two germline ends. Germline values: CDR1 MDHEN, CDR2 SYDVKM. The CDR3 protein is CASRPSQDWVASEKLFF. The CDR3 region has the DNA TGTGCCAGCAGACCATCACAGGACTGGGTTGCTAGTGAAAAACTGTTTTTT.

This clonotype was observed a handful of times. The genes are TRBV12-3 or TRBV12-4 and TRBJ1-1; weak D call: TRBD1 (5 bases). V was clipped by 6 bases and J by 9 bases, with 14 bases between them. This CDR3 spans 12 amino acids. The CDR3 spells CASRYGDLKAFF. DNA for the CDR3: TGTGCCAGCAGATACGGGGACTTAAAAGCTTTCTTT.

The chain uses TRBV10-1 and TRBJ2-7, with 15 positions matching TRBD2. Germline loops: CDR1 WNHNN, CDR2 SYGVQD (reference sequence). Trimming at V came to 3 bases and at J to 7 bases, leaving 4 bases not matched to a gene. The CDR3 sequence is 15 residues long. CDR3 loop: CASSDGLAGGEEQYF. CDR3 DNA: TGCGCCAGCAGTGATGGACTAGCGGGAGGGGAAGAGCAGTACTTC.

The gene calls are TRBV11-2 and TRBJ1-1; D gene unclear. This CDR3 comprises 14 residues. V was pared by 0 bases and J by 0 bases, with 5 bases between. Germline CDR1 and CDR2: SGHAT and FQNNGV. CDR3 loop: CASSLDWMNTEAFF. CDR3 nucleotides: TGTGCCAGCAGCTTAGACTGGATGAACACTGAAGCTTTCTTT. Full variable domain (remainder filled in from reference TRBV11-2 and TRBJ1-1): EAGVAQSPRYKIIEKRQSVAFWCNPISGHATLYWYQQILGQGPKLLIQFQNNGVVDDSQLPKDRFSAERLKGVDSTLKIQPAKLEDSAVYLCASSLDWMNTEAFFGQGTRLTVV.

There are a few counts of this clonotype. This sequence joins TRBV20-1 and TRBJ2-3; 7 bases are a match to TRBD2. Losses at the gene ends were 6 bases for V and 1 base for J; bases not matched to a gene: 4. Germline lookup yields CDR1 DFQATT and CDR2 SNEGSKA (reference sequence). The CDR3 consists of 13 residues. In nucleotides, the CDR3 is TGCAGTGCAGTAGCGGGCCGCACAGATACGCAGTATTTT. Amino acids: CSAVAGRTDTQYF.

The chain couples TRBV20-1 to TRBJ2-7, with no clear D. The CDR3 runs to 12 residues. CDR1 and CDR2 from the germline V gene are DFQATT and SNEGSKA (reference sequence). V was cut by 3 bases and J by 3 bases, with 9 bases left in between. CDR3 coding DNA: TGCAGTGCTAGTCCCAACCTCTACGAGCAGTACTTC. This codes for CSASPNLYEQYF.

This clonotype occurred a few times. The chain's CDR3 is CASSFETGNSPLHF. In DNA, the CDR3 is TGTGCCAGCAGTTTCGAGACAGGGAATTCACCCCTCCACTTT. This chain joins TRBV7-8 and TRBJ1-6; 7 nucleotides agree with TRBD1. The V segment lost 6 bases and the J segment 7 bases; nucleotides outside the gene matches: 6. Germline assignment: CDR1 SGHVS and CDR2 FQNEAQ. The CDR3 is 14 amino acids.

This chain uses TRBV5-4 with TRBJ2-3; D might be TRBD1 or TRBD2, each matching 5 bases. CDR3 length: 15 amino acids. The V end lost 5 bases, the J end lost 2 bases, and 15 bases lay between the germline ends. Looked up from germline, CDR1 is SGHNT and CDR2 is YYREEE (reference sequence). CDR3 region: CASRWGSGDTDTQYF. The CDR3 DNA follows: TGTGCCAGCAGATGGGGGAGCGGAGACACAGATACGCAGTATTTT.

In this sample, this clonotype turned up many times. Here the CDR3 DNA reads TGTGCCAGCAGCCAAGAAAGCGGGGAACGCTCCTACGAGCAGTACTTC. Its protein is CASSQESGERSYEQYF. The chain joins TRBV4-2 to TRBJ2-7; 7 bases align to TRBD2. V gave up 0 bases and J gave up 0 bases; unmatched junction bases: 5. The CDR3 runs 16 residues. Germline loops: CDR1 LGHNA, CDR2 YNFKEQ.

This clonotype was detected many times. V usage is TRBV10-3 and J usage is TRBJ2-3; the D is unclear. CDR1 ENHRY and CDR2 SYGVKD come from the germline V gene. The V end was cut by 7 bases, the J end by 4 bases, with 9 bases between. The CDR3 covers 12 residues. The CDR3 nucleotides read TGTGCCATCACCGGGTCCCCAGATACGCAGTATTTT. Translation gives CAITGSPDTQYF.

This clonotype was counted many times. The rearrangement uses TRBV20-1 and TRBJ2-1; TRBD2 agrees at 10 bases. V dropped 3 bases and J dropped 10; count of bases not matched to a gene: 9. The CDR3 covers 14 residues. Germline V lookup: CDR1 DFQATT, CDR2 SNEGSKA (reference sequence). Here the CDR3 DNA reads TGCAGTGCTAGTATCCTAGCGGGAGACGGCGAGCAGTTCTTC. The encoded protein is CSASILAGDGEQFF.

This clonotype came up a few times. The chain employs TRBV19 and TRBJ1-4; possible D gene TRBD1, 5 bases. Trimming took off 4 bases at V and 3 bases at J, with 12 bases between the two ends. Germline V lookup: CDR1 LNHDA, CDR2 SQIVND (reference sequence). CDR3 length equals 15 residues. CDR3 in amino acids: CASSSGAAANEKLFF. CDR3 DNA: TGTGCCAGTAGTAGCGGGGCGGCAGCTAATGAAAAACTGTTTTTT.

J is TRBJ1-6 and V is TRBV12-3 or TRBV12-4; TRBD1 agrees at 7 bases. Trimming cost V 1 base and J 13 bases; bases outside gene matches: 10. The CDR3 extends over 15 amino acids. CDR3 sequence: CASSLGSWDRRPLHF. The CDR3 DNA follows: TGTGCCAGCAGTTTAGGGTCCTGGGACAGACGGCCCCTCCACTTT.

V is TRBV6-2 or TRBV6-3 and J is TRBJ2-7; perhaps TRBD1 as D (6 bases). The CDR3 is 15 amino acids. Trimming took off 0 bases at V and 0 bases at J, with 9 bases between the two ends. Per germline, CDR1 MNHEY and CDR2 SVGEGT. CDR3 sequence reads: CASSYSTGSSYEQYF. The CDR3 coding sequence is TGTGCCAGCAGTTACTCCACAGGGAGCTCCTACGAGCAGTACTTC.

J is TRBJ1-1 and V is TRBV20-1; 8 bases line up with TRBD1. Germline CDR1 DFQATT, CDR2 SNEGSKA (reference sequence). The CDR3 runs to 14 residues. V dropped 5 bases and J dropped 4; count of bases not matched to a gene: 9. CDR3 amino acids: CSAPPRDRTTEAFF. The CDR3 region has the DNA TGCAGTGCTCCCCCCAGGGACAGGACCACTGAAGCTTTCTTT.

The rearrangement uses TRBV5-1 and TRBJ1-3; D call uncertain. The CDR3 sequence is 13 residues long. V was clipped by 0 bases and J by 5 bases, with 6 bases between them. Looked up from germline, CDR1 is SGHRS and CDR2 is YFSETQ. CDR3 residues: CASSLDGRNTIYF. The CDR3 nucleotides read TGCGCCAGCAGCTTGGACGGCAGAAACACCATATATTTT.

This chain uses TRBV2 with TRBJ2-7, with D perhaps matching TRBD2 (6 bases). This CDR3 region has 15 residues. V was shortened by 5 bases and J by 9 bases, with 23 bases between the two germline ends. The V gene's germline CDR1 is SNHLY and CDR2 FYNNEI. The CDR3 sequence: CASSFDGRSGIGQYF. CDR3 bases: TGTGCCAGCAGTTTTGACGGGAGAAGCGGTATCGGGCAGTACTTC. Supplemented by reference TRBV2 and TRBJ2-7, the full variable domain reads EPEVTQTPSHQVTQMGQEVILRCVPISNHLYFYWYRQILGQKVEFLVSFYNNEISEKSEIFDDQFSVERPDGSNFTLKIRSTKLEDSAMYFCASSFDGRSGIGQYFGPGTRLTVT.

The chain employs TRBV10-3 and TRBJ2-5; D is uncertain. Germline lookup yields CDR1 ENHRY and CDR2 SYGVKD. The length of the CDR3 is 13 residues. V was cut by 2 bases and J by 3 bases, with 7 bases left in between. The CDR3 DNA reads TGTGCCATCAGTGAGGCCAGCGAAGAGACCCAGTACTTC. Translation: CAISEASEETQYF.

This clonotype was seen only a few times. The chain couples TRBV30 to TRBJ1-6; 7 bases align to TRBD1. Germline trimming cut 3 bases from V and 10 bases from J; bases unmatched to any gene: 9. This CDR3 region has 14 residues. The germline CDR1 and CDR2 sequences are GTSNPN and SVGIG (reference sequence). CDR3 sequence reads: CAWRVDRVASPLHF. CDR3 bases: TGTGCCTGGAGGGTTGACAGGGTGGCATCACCCCTCCACTTT.

The V gene is TRBV6-1, the J gene TRBJ2-7, with 8 bases identical to TRBD1. The germline CDR1 and CDR2 sequences are MNHNS and SASEGT. The CDR3 is 16 amino acids. Trimming at V came to 5 bases and at J to 2 bases, leaving 11 bases not matched to a gene. CDR3 coding DNA: TGTGCCAGCAGTTTCCGACCGGGACAGGCGACCTACGAGCAGTACTTC. Protein: CASSFRPGQATYEQYF.

This clonotype was seen only a few times. This chain connects TRBV2 to TRBJ2-1, with 7 bases lining up with TRBD2. The CDR3 spans 15 residues. Germline CDR1 reads SNHLY; CDR2 reads FYNNEI. Trimming at V came to 8 bases and at J to 6 bases, leaving 13 bases not matched to a gene. CDR3 amino acids: CASWPGLERRNEQFF. The CDR3, as DNA: TGTGCCAGCTGGCCCGGACTAGAGAGGCGCAATGAGCAGTTCTTC.

The chain recombines TRBV28 with TRBJ2-3; the D call may be TRBD1 or TRBD2 (5 bases each). There are 15 residues in the CDR3. Germline V gene lookup returns CDR1 MDHEN and CDR2 SYDVKM. Trimming took off 2 bases at V and 3 bases at J, with 12 bases between the two ends. In DNA, the CDR3 is TGTGCCAGCAGTTTACCGGGGCTTGGAACAGATACGCAGTATTTT. Residues: CASSLPGLGTDTQYF. Full variable domain (missing parts from reference TRBV28 and TRBJ2-3): DVKVTQSSRYLVKRTGEKVFLECVQDMDHENMFWYRQDPGLGLRLIYFSYDVKMKEKGDIPEGYSVSREKKERFSLILESASTNQTSMYLCASSLPGLGTDTQYFGPGTRLTVL.

The chain is built from TRBV10-1 and TRBJ1-5, with D unresolved. With 7 bases removed from V and 1 base from J, the gap between germline ends came to 20 bases. This CDR3 has 17 amino acids. Germline V gene data show CDR1 as WNHNN and CDR2 as SYGVQD (reference sequence). CDR3 sequence (DNA): TGCGCCAGCACACGGGGAGTAAGCCTGGGGAGCAATCAGCCCCAGCATTTT. This codes for CASTRGVSLGSNQPQHF.

This clonotype was picked up a small number of times. This chain uses TRBV11-2 with TRBJ2-2, with TRBD2 identical over 12 bases. Germline CDR1 is SGHAT and CDR2 is FQNNGV. The CDR3 has 15 residues. J gave up 8 bases and V 5 bases, and 6 bases lay outside the gene matches. Here the CDR3 reads CASSATSGSGGELFF. As DNA, the CDR3 is TGTGCCAGCAGCGCGACTAGCGGGAGCGGAGGGGAGCTGTTTTTT.

This clonotype has a handful of counts. The CDR3 is CASSRPLPGGAGYTF. The CDR3 DNA reads TGTGCCAGCAGCCGACCCCTGCCGGGAGGTGCGGGCTACACCTTC. This chain connects TRBV7-9 to TRBJ1-2, with D unresolved. The V and J ends lost 5 bases and 8 bases respectively, with 21 bases between them. The CDR3 is 15 residues long. Germline V gene sequence: CDR1 SEHNR, CDR2 FQNEAQ (reference sequence).

This clonotype showed up many times. The J gene is TRBJ2-1, the V gene TRBV7-8; 7 bases are a match to TRBD2. The CDR3 sequence is 14 residues long. Germline trimming cut 3 bases from V and 4 bases from J; bases unmatched to any gene: 3. The germline V gene encodes CDR1 SGHVS and CDR2 FQNEAQ. The chain's CDR3 is CASSFLAAYNEQFF. Written as DNA, the CDR3 is TGTGCCAGCAGCTTTCTAGCGGCTTACAATGAGCAGTTCTTC.

This clonotype turned up a few times. The chain joins TRBV5-4 to TRBJ2-1; possibly TRBD1 for D (7 bases). This CDR3 comprises 15 residues. The V gene lost 6 bases and the J gene lost 6 bases, with 19 bases spanning the gap. The V gene's germline CDR1 is SGHNT and CDR2 YYREEE (reference sequence). The CDR3: CASKSRGEGGNEQFF. The CDR3 region has the DNA TGTGCCAGCAAGTCCAGGGGGGAAGGGGGCAATGAGCAGTTCTTC.